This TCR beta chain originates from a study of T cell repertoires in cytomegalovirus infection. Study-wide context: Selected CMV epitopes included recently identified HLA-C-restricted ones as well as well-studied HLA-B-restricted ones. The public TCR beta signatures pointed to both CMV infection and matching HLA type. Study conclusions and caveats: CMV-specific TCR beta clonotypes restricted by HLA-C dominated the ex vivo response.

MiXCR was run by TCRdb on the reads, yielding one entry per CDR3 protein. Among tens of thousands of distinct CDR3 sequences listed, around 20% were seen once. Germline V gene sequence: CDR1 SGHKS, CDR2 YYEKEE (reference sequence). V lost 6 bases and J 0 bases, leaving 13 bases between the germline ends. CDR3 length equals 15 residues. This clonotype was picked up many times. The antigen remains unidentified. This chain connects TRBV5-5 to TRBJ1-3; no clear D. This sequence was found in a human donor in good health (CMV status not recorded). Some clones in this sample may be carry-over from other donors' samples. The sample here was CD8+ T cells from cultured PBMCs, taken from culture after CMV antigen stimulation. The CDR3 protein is CASNVGSRSGNTIYF. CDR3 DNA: TGTGCCAGCAACGTGGGGTCCCGCTCTGGAAACACCATATATTTT.